These 18 T cell receptor beta chains share one sample of origin, sequenced in a study of blood T cell repertoires in COVID-19. Assay used: immunoSEQ multiplex PCR; TCRdb lists only in-frame clones, some missing. The data show 150,000 to 200,000 clones, over 80% seen once. The specimen was peripheral blood. Every receptor here comes from a woman aged 70-85 years with acute or convalescent COVID-19.

The V call is TRBV4-2, the J call TRBJ1-2; 7 bases align to TRBD1. The CDR3 length is 15 residues. V gave up 3 bases and J gave up 5 bases; unmatched junction bases: 9. Per the germline V gene, CDR1 is LGHNA and CDR2 is YNFKEQ. The CDR3 loop reads CASSQNQGQHYGYTF. In DNA form, the CDR3 reads TGTGCCAGCAGCCAGAACCAGGGACAGCATTATGGCTACACCTTC.

The J gene is TRBJ2-1, the V gene TRBV15; the match to TRBD2 covers 8 bases. Germline CDR1 reads LNHNV; CDR2 reads YYDKDF (reference sequence). There are 17 residues in the CDR3. V shed 0 bases and J 4 bases; nucleotides not matched to a gene: 8. The CDR3 region has the DNA TGTGCCACCAGCAGAGATCTTAACCGGGAGGGGTACAATGAGCAGTTCTTC. It codes for CATSRDLNREGYNEQFF.

This rearrangement joins TRBV28 to TRBJ1-1; D remains unclear. The CDR3 is 15 amino acids. Trimming pared 4 bases from V and 3 bases from J, leaving 15 bases between. Looked up from germline, CDR1 is MDHEN and CDR2 is SYDVKM. CDR3 sequence reads: CASSSYLGRDTEAFF. DNA of the CDR3: TGTGCCAGCAGTTCCTACTTGGGGAGGGACACTGAAGCTTTCTTT.

This clone was detected only a few times. V is TRBV7-9 and J is TRBJ2-7; D is undetermined. The germline V and J ends were trimmed by 5 bases and 2 bases, with 16 bases remaining between them. There are 15 residues in the CDR3. Germline assignment: CDR1 SEHNR and CDR2 FQNEAQ (reference sequence). CDR3 bases: TGTGCCAGCAGCGCGAGTGTTGGTTCCACCTACGAGCAGTACTTC. This codes for CASSASVGSTYEQYF.

The V and J genes are TRBV7-2 and TRBJ1-5; D gene unclear. The CDR3 runs 15 residues. V was cut by 3 bases and J by 0 bases, with 9 bases left in between. CDR1 is SGHTA and CDR2 is FQGNSA in the germline V gene. The CDR3 protein is CASSFLGDSNQPQHF. The CDR3 region has the DNA TGTGCCAGCAGCTTTCTCGGGGATAGCAATCAGCCCCAGCATTTT.

The V and J genes are TRBV4-2 and TRBJ1-1, with a tentative D call TRBD1 (6 bases). The germline V gene has CDR1 LGHNA and CDR2 YNFKEQ. The CDR3 runs to 14 residues. The V gene lost 4 bases and the J gene lost 0 bases, with 9 bases spanning the gap. The CDR3 bases are TGTGCCAGCAGCCCTACAGGGCTGAACACTGAAGCTTTCTTT. This gives the protein CASSPTGLNTEAFF.

The chain uses TRBV5-1 and TRBJ2-3, with D possibly TRBD2 on 5 matching bases. Trimming removed 4 bases from V and 7 bases from J, with 10 bases in between. From germline, CDR1 is SGHRS and CDR2 YFSETQ. CDR3 length: 12 residues. The CDR3 DNA is TGCGCCAGCAGCGCGGACTCGTATACGCAGTATTTT. It translates to CASSADSYTQYF. The entire variable domain, with the rest obtained from reference TRBV5-1 and TRBJ2-3, is as follows: KAGVTQTPRYLIKTRGQQVTLSCSPISGHRSVSWYQQTPGQGLQFLFEYFSETQRNKGNFPGRFSGRQFSNSRSEMNVSTLELGDSALYLCASSADSYTQYFGPGTRLTVL.

This chain joins TRBV3-1 (or the pseudogene TRBV3-2) and TRBJ2-1; D is unclear. Trimming stripped 1 base from V and 9 bases from J, with 10 bases between. CDR3 length: 13 residues. Germline loops: CDR1 LGHDT, CDR2 YNNKEL (reference sequence). The CDR3 is CASSQVAIGEQFF. CDR3 in DNA: TGTGCCAGCAGCCAAGTTGCTATCGGTGAGCAGTTCTTC.

The chain couples TRBV29-1 to TRBJ1-1; 11 bases map to TRBD1. This CDR3 is 17 amino acids long. Germline V gives CDR1 SQVTM, CDR2 ANQGSEA. Germline trimming cut 7 bases from V and 4 bases from J; bases unmatched to any gene: 17. CDR3 DNA sequence: TGCAGCGCTACGAACCCACCGGGACAGGGGGTTGTCACTGAAGCTTTCTTT. Translation gives CSATNPPGQGVVTEAFF.

The rearrangement links TRBV6-6 to TRBJ1-1, with 8 bases that match TRBD1. The CDR3 is 16 residues long. CDR1 MNHNY and CDR2 SVGAGI come from the germline V gene (reference sequence). The J segment lost 4 bases and the V segment lost 2 bases, leaving 9 bases of the junction unmatched. The CDR3 here is CASSYRPDRGITEAFF. CDR3 nucleotides: TGTGCCAGCAGTTACCGCCCCGACAGGGGAATCACTGAAGCTTTCTTT.

The chain has TRBV5-4 and TRBJ1-1; 8 positions match TRBD1. Trimming removed 2 bases from V and 5 bases from J; junction bases left unmatched: 8. Germline V gene data show CDR1 as SGHNT and CDR2 as YYREEE (reference sequence). CDR3 length: 15 residues. For the CDR3, the DNA is TGTGCCAGCAGCTTCACAGGGGGAAGACGGACTGAAGCTTTCTTT. Protein: CASSFTGGRRTEAFF.

The rearrangement uses TRBV5-4 and TRBJ1-1; 8 bases are shared with TRBD1. The CDR3 has 15 amino acids. Germline V gene sequence: CDR1 SGHNT, CDR2 YYREEE (reference sequence). The J segment lost 6 bases and the V segment lost 4 bases, leaving 11 bases of the junction unmatched. CDR3 sequence reads: CASSGWTGIESEAFF. In nucleotides, the CDR3 is TGTGCCAGCAGCGGGTGGACAGGGATCGAATCTGAAGCTTTCTTT.

This clone has only one observation. The V call is TRBV15, the J call TRBJ2-1; TRBD1 matches at 9 bases. The germline V gene encodes CDR1 LNHNV and CDR2 YYDKDF (reference sequence). V was clipped by 3 bases and J by 9 bases; unmatched bases: 3. This CDR3 is 13 amino acids long. The CDR3 DNA reads as TGTGCCACCAGCAGGGGACAGGGCGGTGAGCAGTTCTTC. This translates into CATSRGQGGEQFF.

The chain carries TRBV28 and TRBJ1-5, with D tentatively TRBD1 (5 bases). Germline assignment: CDR1 MDHEN and CDR2 SYDVKM. The CDR3 totals 18 residues. V lost 6 bases to trimming and J lost 1 base, with 22 bases between them. The CDR3 bases are TGTGCCAGCAGGGGACCGCGGGGCCCTCTTCTAAGCAATCAGCCCCAGCATTTT. It yields the protein CASRGPRGPLLSNQPQHF. Looking up the rest from reference TRBV28 and TRBJ1-5 gives the full variable domain: DVKVTQSSRYLVKRTGEKVFLECVQDMDHENMFWYRQDPGLGLRLIYFSYDVKMKEKGDIPEGYSVSREKKERFSLILESASTNQTSMYLCASRGPRGPLLSNQPQHFGDGTRLSIL.

V is TRBV19 and J is TRBJ2-5, with TRBD1 matching 7 bases. There are 14 residues in the CDR3. Germline V gene sequence: CDR1 LNHDA, CDR2 SQIVND (reference sequence). V gave up 5 bases and J gave up 4 bases; unmatched junction bases: 7. The CDR3 DNA reads TGTGCCAGTAGTGGCAGGGGGAGTTTAGAGACCCAGTACTTC. Translating gives CASSGRGSLETQYF.

This clone has just one count. The chain links TRBV30 to TRBJ1-1; 7 positions match TRBD1. CDR3 length: 13 amino acids. CDR1 GTSNPN and CDR2 SVGIG come from the germline V gene (reference sequence). V lost 7 bases, J lost 1 base, and 6 bases stayed unmatched. CDR3 DNA: TGTGCCTTAAACAGGGGTGAGAACACTGAAGCTTTCTTT. This encodes CALNRGENTEAFF.

The chain couples TRBV11-2 to TRBJ1-4; 7 bases agree with TRBD1. The CDR3 has 16 residues. Germline loops: CDR1 SGHAT, CDR2 FQNNGV. The V segment lost 5 bases and the J segment 7 bases; nucleotides outside the gene matches: 13. This CDR3 is CASSPKDVYRGEKLFF. The CDR3 bases are TGTGCCAGCAGCCCAAAGGACGTATACAGGGGTGAAAAACTGTTTTTT.

This rearrangement joins TRBV5-1 to TRBJ2-1; perhaps TRBD1 as D (6 bases). CDR1 is SGHRS, CDR2 YFSETQ, per germline. The CDR3 consists of 13 residues. The V end lost 2 bases, the J end lost 9 bases, and 12 bases lay between the germline ends. The CDR3: CASSLGGTSEQFF. As DNA, the CDR3 is TGCGCCAGCAGCTTAGGGGGTACGAGTGAGCAGTTCTTC.